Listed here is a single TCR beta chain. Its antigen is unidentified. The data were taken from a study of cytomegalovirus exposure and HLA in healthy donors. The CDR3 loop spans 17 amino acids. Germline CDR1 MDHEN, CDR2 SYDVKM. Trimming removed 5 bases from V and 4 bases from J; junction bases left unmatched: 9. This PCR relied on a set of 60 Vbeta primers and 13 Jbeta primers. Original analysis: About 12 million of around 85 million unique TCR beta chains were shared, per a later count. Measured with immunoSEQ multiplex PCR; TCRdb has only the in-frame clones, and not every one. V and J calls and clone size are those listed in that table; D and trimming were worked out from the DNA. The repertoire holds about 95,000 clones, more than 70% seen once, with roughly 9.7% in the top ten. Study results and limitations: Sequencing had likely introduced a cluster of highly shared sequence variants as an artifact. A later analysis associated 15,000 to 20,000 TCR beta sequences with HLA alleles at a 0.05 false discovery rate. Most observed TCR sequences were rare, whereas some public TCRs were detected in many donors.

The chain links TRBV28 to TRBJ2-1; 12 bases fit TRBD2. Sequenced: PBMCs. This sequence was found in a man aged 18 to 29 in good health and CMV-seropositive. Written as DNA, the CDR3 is TGTGCCAGCAGTCACCCACTAGCGGGGGGCGTTTACAATGAGCAGTTCTTC. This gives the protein CASSHPLAGGVYNEQFF.